The table lists the clone carrying this T cell receptor beta chain with a count of one. Its antigen is currently unknown. The data were produced by immunoSEQ multiplex PCR, yet TCRdb's version contains in-frame clones alone and is incomplete. Of approximately 61,000 clones listed, about four fifths are singletons. Time point reported: week 35, safety follow-up. Mutant IDH1 20-mer peptide, at 300 ug, made up each vaccine dose, with topical imiquimod. Eight vaccine doses were administered to patients at weeks 1, 3, 5, 7, 11, 15, 19 and 23. This sample is part of a study of a mutant IDH1 vaccine in newly diagnosed glioma. The sequence was obtained from a man between 40 and 49 years old with glioma. This sample comprised PBMCs, obtained from a glioma patient whose treatment included an IDH1 peptide vaccine.

The CDR3 region is CASSEAPGRTDTQYF. In DNA, the CDR3 is TGTGCCAGCAGTGAAGCCCCTGGTCGCACAGATACGCAGTATTTT. The chain carries TRBV2 and TRBJ2-3; the D is unclear. The CDR3 loop spans 15 amino acids. CDR1 and CDR2 (germline): SNHLY, FYNNEI. V lost 0 bases, J lost 1 base, and 8 bases lay in between. The complete variable domain, with remaining parts taken from reference TRBV2 and TRBJ2-3, reads EPEVTQTPSHQVTQMGQEVILRCVPISNHLYFYWYRQILGQKVEFLVSFYNNEISEKSEIFDDQFSVERPDGSNFTLKIRSTKLEDSAMYFCASSEAPGRTDTQYFGPGTRLTVL.